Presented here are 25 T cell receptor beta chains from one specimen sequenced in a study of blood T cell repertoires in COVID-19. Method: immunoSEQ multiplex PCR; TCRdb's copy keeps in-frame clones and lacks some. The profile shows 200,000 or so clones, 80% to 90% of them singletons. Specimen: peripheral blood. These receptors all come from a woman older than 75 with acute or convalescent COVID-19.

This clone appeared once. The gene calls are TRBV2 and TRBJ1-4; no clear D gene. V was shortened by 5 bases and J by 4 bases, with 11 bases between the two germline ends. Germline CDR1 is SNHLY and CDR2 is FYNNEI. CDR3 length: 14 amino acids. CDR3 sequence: CASSSEDFNEKLFF. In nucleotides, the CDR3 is TGTGCCAGCAGTAGCGAGGACTTTAATGAAAAACTGTTTTTT.

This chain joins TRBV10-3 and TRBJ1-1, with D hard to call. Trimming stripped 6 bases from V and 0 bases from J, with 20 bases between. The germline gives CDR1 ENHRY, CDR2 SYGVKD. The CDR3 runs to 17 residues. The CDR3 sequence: CAIRTTSWRHLNTEAFF. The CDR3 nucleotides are TGTGCCATCAGGACCACCTCGTGGAGGCATCTGAACACTGAAGCTTTCTTT.

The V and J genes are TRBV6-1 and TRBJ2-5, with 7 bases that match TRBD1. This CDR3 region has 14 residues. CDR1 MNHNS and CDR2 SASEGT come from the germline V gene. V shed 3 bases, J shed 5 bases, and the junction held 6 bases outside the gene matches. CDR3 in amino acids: CASSDRQGWETQYF. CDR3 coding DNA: TGTGCCAGCAGTGACCGACAGGGTTGGGAGACCCAGTACTTC.

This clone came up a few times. The CDR3 reads CASSPPREQVSNQPQHF. The CDR3 DNA follows: TGTGCCAGCAGTCCACCCCGAGAACAGGTTAGCAATCAGCCCCAGCATTTT. This chain connects TRBV6-2 or TRBV6-3 to TRBJ1-5, with D possibly TRBD1 on 5 matching bases. This CDR3 has 17 amino acids. CDR1 and CDR2 (germline): MNHEY, SVGEGT. V gave up 5 bases and J gave up 0 bases, with 17 bases separating them.

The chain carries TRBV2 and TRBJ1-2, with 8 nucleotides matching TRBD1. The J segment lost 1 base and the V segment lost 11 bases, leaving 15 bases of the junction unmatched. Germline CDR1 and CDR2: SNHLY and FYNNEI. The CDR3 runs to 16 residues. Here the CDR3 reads CAGSPDRVLLNYGYTF. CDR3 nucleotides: TGTGCCGGCTCGCCGGACAGGGTCCTGCTTAACTATGGCTACACCTTC.

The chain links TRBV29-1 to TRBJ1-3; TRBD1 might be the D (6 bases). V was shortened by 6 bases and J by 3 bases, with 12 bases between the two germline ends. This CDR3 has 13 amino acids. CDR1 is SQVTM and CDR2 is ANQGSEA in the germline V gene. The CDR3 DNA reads TGCAGCGTGGCCTCAGGGGTTGGAAACACCATATATTTT. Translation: CSVASGVGNTIYF.

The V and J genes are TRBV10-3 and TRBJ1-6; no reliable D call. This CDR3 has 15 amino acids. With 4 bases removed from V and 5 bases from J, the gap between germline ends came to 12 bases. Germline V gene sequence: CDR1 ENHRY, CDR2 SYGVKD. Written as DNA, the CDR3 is TGTGCCATCAGTGGAGGGATCGGAAATAATTCACCCCTCCACTTT. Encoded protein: CAISGGIGNNSPLHF.

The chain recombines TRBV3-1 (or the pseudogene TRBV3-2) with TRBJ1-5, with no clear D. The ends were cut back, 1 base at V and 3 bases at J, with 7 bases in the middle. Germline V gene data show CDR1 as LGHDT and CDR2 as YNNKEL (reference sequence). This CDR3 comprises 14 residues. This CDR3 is CASSQGADNQPQHF. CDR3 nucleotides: TGTGCCAGCAGCCAAGGGGCCGACAATCAGCCCCAGCATTTT.

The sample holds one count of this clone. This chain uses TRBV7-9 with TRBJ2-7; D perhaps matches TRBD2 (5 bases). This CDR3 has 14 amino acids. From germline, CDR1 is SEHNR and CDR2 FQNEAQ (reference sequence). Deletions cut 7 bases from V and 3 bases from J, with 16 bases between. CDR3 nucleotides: TGTGCCAGCACCCCGGATTCCGGGATCTACGAGCAGTACTTC. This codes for CASTPDSGIYEQYF.

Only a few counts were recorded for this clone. The CDR3 region is CASSMRRDGRSNYGYTF. The CDR3 DNA is TGTGCCAGTAGTATGAGGAGGGACGGAAGGTCTAACTATGGCTACACCTTC. The V and J genes are TRBV19 and TRBJ1-2; TRBD1 might be the D (5 bases). Deletions cut 3 bases from V and 0 bases from J, with 17 bases between. Per the germline V gene, CDR1 is LNHDA and CDR2 is SQIVND (reference sequence). This CDR3 has 17 residues.

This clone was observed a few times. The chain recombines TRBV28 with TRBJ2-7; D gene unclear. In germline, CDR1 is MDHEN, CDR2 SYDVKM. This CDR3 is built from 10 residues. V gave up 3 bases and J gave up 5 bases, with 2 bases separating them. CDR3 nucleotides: TGTGCCAGCAGTTTCAACGAGCAGTACTTC. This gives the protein CASSFNEQYF.

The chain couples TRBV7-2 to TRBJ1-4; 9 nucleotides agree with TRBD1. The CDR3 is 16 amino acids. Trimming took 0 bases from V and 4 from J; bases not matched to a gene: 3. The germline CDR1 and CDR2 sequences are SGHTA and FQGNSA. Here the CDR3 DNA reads TGTGCCAGCAGCTTAGCTCTGGGACAGGGTAATGAAAAACTGTTTTTT. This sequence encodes CASSLALGQGNEKLFF.

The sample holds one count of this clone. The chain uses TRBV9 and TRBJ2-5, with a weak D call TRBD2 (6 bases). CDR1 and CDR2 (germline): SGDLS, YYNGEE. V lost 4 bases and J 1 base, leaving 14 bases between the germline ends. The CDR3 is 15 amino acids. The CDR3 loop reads CASSPGAGPQETQYF. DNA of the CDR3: TGTGCCAGCAGCCCCGGTGCGGGACCCCAAGAGACCCAGTACTTC.

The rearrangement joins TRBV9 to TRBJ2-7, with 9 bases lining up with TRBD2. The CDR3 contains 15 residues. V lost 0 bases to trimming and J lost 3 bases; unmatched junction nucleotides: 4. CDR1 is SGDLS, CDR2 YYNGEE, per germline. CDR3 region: CASSVAGLANYEQYF. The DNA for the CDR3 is TGTGCCAGCAGCGTAGCCGGACTAGCGAACTACGAGCAGTACTTC.

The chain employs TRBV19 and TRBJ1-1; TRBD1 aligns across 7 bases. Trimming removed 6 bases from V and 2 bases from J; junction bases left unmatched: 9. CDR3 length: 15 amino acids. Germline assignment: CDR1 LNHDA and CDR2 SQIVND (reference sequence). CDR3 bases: TGTGCCAGTAGCTCTCCGGGACAGCTAAACACTGAAGCTTTCTTT. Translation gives CASSSPGQLNTEAFF.

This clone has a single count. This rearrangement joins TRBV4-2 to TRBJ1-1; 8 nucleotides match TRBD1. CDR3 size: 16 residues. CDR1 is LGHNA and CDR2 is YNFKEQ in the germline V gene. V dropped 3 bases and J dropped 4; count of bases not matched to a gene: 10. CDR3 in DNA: TGTGCCAGCAGCCACGGATCAGGGGGCCTTGTCACTGAAGCTTTCTTT. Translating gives CASSHGSGGLVTEAFF.

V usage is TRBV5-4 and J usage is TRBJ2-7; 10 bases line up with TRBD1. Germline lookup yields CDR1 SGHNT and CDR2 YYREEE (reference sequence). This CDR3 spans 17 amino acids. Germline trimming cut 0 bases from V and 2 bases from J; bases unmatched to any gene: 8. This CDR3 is CASSLGLYGQGAYEQYF. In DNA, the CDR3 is TGTGCCAGCAGCTTGGGCCTATATGGACAGGGGGCCTACGAGCAGTACTTC.

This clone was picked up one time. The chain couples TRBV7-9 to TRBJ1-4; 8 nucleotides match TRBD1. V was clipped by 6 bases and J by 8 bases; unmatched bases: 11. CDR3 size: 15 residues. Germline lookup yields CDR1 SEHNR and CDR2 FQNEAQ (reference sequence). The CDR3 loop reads CASRSRTGTEEKLFF. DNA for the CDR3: TGTGCCAGCAGATCCAGGACAGGGACAGAGGAAAAACTGTTTTTT.

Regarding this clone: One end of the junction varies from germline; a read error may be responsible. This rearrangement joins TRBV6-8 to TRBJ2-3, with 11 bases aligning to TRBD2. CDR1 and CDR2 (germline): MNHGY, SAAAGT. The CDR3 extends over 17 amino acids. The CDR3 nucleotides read TGTGCCAGCAGTTACGCGACTAGCGGGGCGAATACTTATACGCATTATTTT. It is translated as CASSYATSGANTYTHYF.

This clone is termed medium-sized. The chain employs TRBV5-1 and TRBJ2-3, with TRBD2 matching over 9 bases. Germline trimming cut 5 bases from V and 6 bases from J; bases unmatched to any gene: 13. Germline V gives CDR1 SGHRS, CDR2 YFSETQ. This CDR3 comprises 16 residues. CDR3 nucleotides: TGCGCCAGCAGGGACCGTGGCGGGGGGGCCCCGGATACGCAGTATTTT. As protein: CASRDRGGGAPDTQYF.

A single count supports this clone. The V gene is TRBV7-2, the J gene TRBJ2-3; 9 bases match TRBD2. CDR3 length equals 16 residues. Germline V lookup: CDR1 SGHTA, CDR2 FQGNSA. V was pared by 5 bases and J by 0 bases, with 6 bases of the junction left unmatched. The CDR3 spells CASSLLAGASTDTQYF. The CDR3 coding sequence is TGTGCCAGCAGCCTATTAGCGGGGGCTAGCACAGATACGCAGTATTTT.

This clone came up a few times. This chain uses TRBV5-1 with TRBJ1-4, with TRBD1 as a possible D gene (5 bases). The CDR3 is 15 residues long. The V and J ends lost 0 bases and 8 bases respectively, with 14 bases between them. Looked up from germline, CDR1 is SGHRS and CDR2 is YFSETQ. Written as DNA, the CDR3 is TGCGCCAGCAGCTTGGCCGGGCAGGGAAACGAAAAACTGTTTTTT. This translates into CASSLAGQGNEKLFF.

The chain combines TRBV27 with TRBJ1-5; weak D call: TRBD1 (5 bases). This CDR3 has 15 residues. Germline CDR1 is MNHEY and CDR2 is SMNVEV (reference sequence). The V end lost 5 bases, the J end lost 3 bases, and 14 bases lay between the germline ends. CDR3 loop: CASSPEGRVNQPQHF. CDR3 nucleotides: TGTGCCAGCAGTCCAGAGGGGAGGGTCAATCAGCCCCAGCATTTT.

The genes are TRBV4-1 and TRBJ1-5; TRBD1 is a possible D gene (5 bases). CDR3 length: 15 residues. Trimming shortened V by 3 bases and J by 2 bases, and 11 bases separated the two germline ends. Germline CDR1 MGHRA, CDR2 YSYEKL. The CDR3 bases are TGCGCCAGCAGCCAGTCCGGAGGGGGCAATCAGCCCCAGCATTTT. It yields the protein CASSQSGGGNQPQHF.

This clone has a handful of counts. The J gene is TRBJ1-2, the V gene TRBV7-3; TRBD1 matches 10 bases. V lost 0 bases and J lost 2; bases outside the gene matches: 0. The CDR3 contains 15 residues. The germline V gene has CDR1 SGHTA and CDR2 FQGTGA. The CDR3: CASSLTGQGNYGYTF. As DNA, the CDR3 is TGTGCCAGCAGCTTAACGGGACAGGGGAACTATGGCTACACCTTC.